The T cell receptor beta chain under discussion was sequenced for a study of OX40 agonist ivuxolimab in advanced cancers. As for the study in general: Aged roughly 23 to 85 with a mean of approximately 57 years, they were almost 85% male. One hepatocellular carcinoma and two cutaneous melanoma patients partially responded. Findings of the study overall: CD8+ T cells showed, on average, more clonal expansion than CD4+ cells.

On this clone: What it binds is unknown.

Germline CDR1 reads SGHRS; CDR2 reads YFSETQ. V lost 5 bases and J 1 base, leaving 15 bases between the germline ends. The CDR3 is made up of 15 amino acids. Clones were sequenced by immunoSEQ multiplex PCR, and TCRdb holds only the in-frame ones, with some missing. The data show tens of thousands of clones, roughly 80% seen once. Blood samples were obtained at baseline, cycle 4 day 1, and cycle 7 day 1. The TCR originated in an adult with an advanced solid tumor such as melanoma, head and neck, liver or kidney cancer. The material was CD4+ or CD8+ T cells sorted from blood, obtained in a trial of the OX40 agonist ivuxolimab. V gene TRBV5-1 combines with J gene TRBJ2-5; D might be TRBD2 (7 bases). As DNA, the CDR3 is TGCGCCAGCAGTCTTCAAGGGGGGGGCCAAGAGACCCAGTACTTC. Translation gives CASSLQGGGQETQYF.